Each of the 20 T cell receptor beta chains below was sequenced from the same sample in a study of OX40 agonist ivuxolimab in advanced cancers. Assay: immunoSEQ multiplex PCR; the TCRdb copy retains only in-frame clones and omits some. The table records some 77,000 clones, about nine tenths of them present only once. The sequencing here drew on CD4+ or CD8+ T cells sorted from blood, taken in a trial of the OX40 agonist ivuxolimab. These TCRs come from an adult with an advanced solid tumor such as melanoma, head and neck, liver or kidney cancer.

This chain connects TRBV6-5 to TRBJ2-7; D might be TRBD1 (5 bases). CDR1 is MNHEY and CDR2 is SVGAGI in the germline V gene. The CDR3 length is 11 residues. V was shortened by 4 bases and J by 7 bases, with 8 bases between the two germline ends. The CDR3 loop is CASSSGLEQYF. For the CDR3, the DNA is TGTGCCAGCAGTTCAGGGTTGGAGCAGTACTTC.

For this clone: Other DNA sequences from this sample encode an identical CDR3 as well. This rearrangement joins TRBV6-1 to TRBJ1-2; no firm D call. There are 13 residues in the CDR3. V shed 3 bases and J shed 2 bases, with 7 bases lying between them. The V gene's germline CDR1 is MNHNS and CDR2 SASEGT. The CDR3 coding sequence is TGTGCCAGCAGTGAGCGGAGGAACTATGGCTACACCTTC. As protein: CASSERRNYGYTF.

The V and J genes are TRBV6-5 and TRBJ2-7; TRBD2 matches at 11 bases. V trimming: 6 bases; J trimming: 4 bases; junction bases outside the gene matches: 8. Per the germline V gene, CDR1 is MNHEY and CDR2 is SVGAGI. This CDR3 comprises 15 residues. The CDR3 DNA reads as TGTGCCAGCAGGGTTGATAGCGGGGGGGCTTACGAGCAGTACTTC. It is translated as CASRVDSGGAYEQYF.

This chain uses TRBV29-1 with TRBJ2-3; the match to TRBD1 covers 9 bases. V shed 5 bases and J 3 bases; nucleotides not matched to a gene: 6. Germline assignment: CDR1 SQVTM and CDR2 ANQGSEA. This CDR3 is 14 amino acids long. The CDR3 loop is CSVPGTGKTDTQYF. CDR3 DNA sequence: TGCAGCGTTCCGGGGACAGGGAAGACAGATACGCAGTATTTT.

This clone appeared a few times. The chain combines TRBV7-7 with TRBJ2-7; TRBD1 might be the D (9 bases). The CDR3 has 16 amino acids. Germline V lookup: CDR1 SSHAT, CDR2 FNYEAQ (reference sequence). The V and J ends lost 5 bases and 5 bases respectively, with 22 bases between them. The CDR3 sequence is CASSPAGGQGGHEQYF. The CDR3 DNA reads TGTGCCAGCAGCCCGGCGGGGGGACAGGGAGGCCACGAGCAGTACTTC.

This clone turned up a few times. The rearrangement uses TRBV29-1 and TRBJ1-2; 8 bases agree with TRBD1. The length of the CDR3 is 12 residues. Trimming took 4 bases from V and 2 from J; bases not matched to a gene: 0. CDR1 is SQVTM and CDR2 is ANQGSEA in the germline V gene. In nucleotides, the CDR3 is TGCAGCGTTGGACAGGGGAACTATGGCTACACCTTC. This translates into CSVGQGNYGYTF.

The gene calls are TRBV11-2 and TRBJ1-1, with D perhaps matching TRBD1 (6 bases). The CDR3 length is 13 residues. Trimming took 0 bases from V and 10 from J, leaving 12 bases between them. CDR1 and CDR2 from the germline V gene are SGHAT and FQNNGV. The CDR3 region has the DNA TGTGCCAGCAGCTTAGACGGGGGGCAGGGAGCTTTCTTT. Translation: CASSLDGGQGAFF. The variable domain in full, completed from reference TRBV11-2 and TRBJ1-1, reads EAGVAQSPRYKIIEKRQSVAFWCNPISGHATLYWYQQILGQGPKLLIQFQNNGVVDDSQLPKDRFSAERLKGVDSTLKIQPAKLEDSAVYLCASSLDGGQGAFFGQGTRLTVV.

The rearrangement uses TRBV9 and TRBJ2-3; the match to TRBD2 covers 9 bases. The CDR3 is 17 amino acids. Losses at the gene ends were 0 bases for V and 0 bases for J; bases not matched to a gene: 5. Germline loops: CDR1 SGDLS, CDR2 YYNGEE. CDR3 sequence (DNA): TGTGCCAGCAGCGTAGTTGGTAGCGGGGGTAGCACAGATACGCAGTATTTT. Translated, it gives CASSVVGSGGSTDTQYF.

This chain connects TRBV14 to TRBJ1-1; tentatively, D is TRBD1 (5 bases). The CDR3 is 15 residues long. V dropped 4 bases and J dropped 1 base, with 13 bases sitting between them. From germline, CDR1 is SGHDN and CDR2 FVKESK. The CDR3 reads CASSPVGQGNTEAFF. The CDR3 region has the DNA TGTGCCAGCAGCCCCGTTGGGCAGGGGAACACTGAAGCTTTCTTT.

This rearrangement joins TRBV7-9 to TRBJ1-4; D unclear. The V and J ends lost 0 bases and 8 bases respectively, with 10 bases between them. The CDR3 consists of 14 residues. From germline, CDR1 is SEHNR and CDR2 FQNEAQ (reference sequence). The CDR3 sequence: CASSLASGFEKLFF. The CDR3 coding sequence is TGTGCCAGCAGCTTAGCGTCGGGGTTCGAAAAACTGTTTTTT.

V gene TRBV6-5 combines with J gene TRBJ1-1; D uncertain. The germline V and J ends were trimmed by 0 bases and 2 bases, with 10 bases remaining between them. Germline V gene sequence: CDR1 MNHEY, CDR2 SVGAGI. The CDR3 runs to 15 residues. CDR3 amino acids: CASSYSGQLNTEAFF. The DNA of the CDR3 is TGTGCCAGCAGTTACTCAGGGCAGCTCAACACTGAAGCTTTCTTT.

The chain couples TRBV5-4 to TRBJ2-7; 7 bases map to TRBD1. The CDR3 length is 12 residues. The germline gives CDR1 SGHNT, CDR2 YYREEE (reference sequence). The V segment lost 0 bases and the J segment 10 bases; nucleotides outside the gene matches: 4. The CDR3 spells CASSLGQGVQYF. As DNA, the CDR3 is TGTGCCAGCAGCTTGGGGCAGGGGGTTCAGTACTTC.

CDR3: CASSPSFHPDTQYF. The CDR3 DNA reads as TGTGCCAGCTCACCCAGTTTTCACCCAGATACGCAGTATTTT. The chain uses TRBV18 and TRBJ2-3; no reliable D call. This CDR3 region has 14 residues. Looked up from germline, CDR1 is KGHSH and CDR2 is LQKENI. Trimming removed 3 bases from V and 4 bases from J, with 11 bases in between.

The chain carries TRBV5-1 and TRBJ2-2; TRBD2 matches 9 bases. The CDR3 has 15 amino acids. The trim removed 5 bases at V and 5 bases at J, leaving 7 bases unmatched. Per germline, CDR1 SGHRS and CDR2 YFSETQ. The CDR3 is CASSPGSGGTGELFF. DNA for the CDR3: TGCGCCAGCAGTCCCGGCAGCGGGGGGACCGGGGAGCTGTTTTTT.

The V gene is TRBV6-5, the J gene TRBJ2-7, with D uncertain. The germline CDR1 and CDR2 sequences are MNHEY and SVGAGI. V shed 5 bases and J shed 8 bases, with 10 bases lying between them. This CDR3 spans 11 amino acids. The CDR3 sequence is CASSRQEQQYF. In nucleotides, the CDR3 is TGTGCCAGCAGTCGCCAGGAACAGCAGTACTTC.

V and J are TRBV5-1 and TRBJ1-1; 7 positions agree with TRBD1. Trimming took 6 bases from V and 11 from J; bases not matched to a gene: 19. Per germline, CDR1 SGHRS and CDR2 YFSETQ. The CDR3 covers 15 residues. The CDR3 nucleotides are TGCGCCAGCAAGCTTGGAACAGGGGCGGAGGTTGGGGCTTTCTTT. Translation gives CASKLGTGAEVGAFF.

The chain links TRBV14 to TRBJ2-2; 10 nucleotides line up with TRBD1. V shed 5 bases and J 6 bases; nucleotides not matched to a gene: 3. The CDR3 is made up of 14 amino acids. The germline gives CDR1 SGHDN, CDR2 FVKESK. CDR3 in amino acids: CASSWDRGPGELFF. The CDR3 nucleotides are TGTGCCAGCAGCTGGGACAGGGGTCCCGGGGAGCTGTTTTTT.

The gene calls are TRBV18 and TRBJ2-1; 12 bases align to TRBD2. This CDR3 region has 14 residues. Germline values: CDR1 KGHSH, CDR2 LQKENI. The J segment lost 9 bases and the V segment lost 2 bases, leaving 2 bases of the junction unmatched. Here the CDR3 DNA reads TGTGCCAGCTCACCAGAACTAGCGGGGGGTGAGCAGTTCTTC. Translating gives CASSPELAGGEQFF.

The rearrangement links TRBV6-5 to TRBJ1-5; D is perhaps TRBD1 (5 bases). V was trimmed by 10 bases and J by 7 bases, leaving 23 bases between them. Germline lookup yields CDR1 MNHEY and CDR2 SVGAGI. The CDR3 is 15 residues long. CDR3 region: CATGSGGNGRQPQHF. The DNA for the CDR3 is TGTGCCACAGGGTCAGGAGGGAACGGGCGGCAGCCCCAGCATTTT.

The chain joins TRBV6-5 to TRBJ1-2, with TRBD1 identical over 9 bases. The CDR3 is 15 amino acids. V was clipped by 5 bases and J by 6 bases; unmatched bases: 10. Germline V gives CDR1 MNHEY, CDR2 SVGAGI. CDR3 nucleotides: TGTGCCAGCAGTCGACGTTGGGACAGGGACAATGGCTACACCTTC. It yields the protein CASSRRWDRDNGYTF.